What follows describes a single TCR beta chain. This entry belongs to a study of cytomegalovirus exposure and HLA in healthy donors. Generated by immunoSEQ multiplex PCR, the TCRdb table keeps only in-frame clones and is missing some. The data hold 71,000 or so clones, with 85% to 95% observed a single time. Sequenced material: PBMCs. The TCR comes from a man younger than 30 in good health and CMV-seropositive.

The CDR3 loop reads CASTQQAGPLGETQYF. The CDR3 coding sequence is TGTGCCAGCACTCAACAGGCCGGACCGCTGGGAGAGACCCAGTACTTC. This chain links TRBV2 with TRBJ2-5; TRBD1 might be the D (5 bases). Germline-derived CDR1 and CDR2 are SNHLY and FYNNEI. The CDR3 covers 16 residues. V shed 7 bases and J shed 4 bases, with 22 bases lying between them.